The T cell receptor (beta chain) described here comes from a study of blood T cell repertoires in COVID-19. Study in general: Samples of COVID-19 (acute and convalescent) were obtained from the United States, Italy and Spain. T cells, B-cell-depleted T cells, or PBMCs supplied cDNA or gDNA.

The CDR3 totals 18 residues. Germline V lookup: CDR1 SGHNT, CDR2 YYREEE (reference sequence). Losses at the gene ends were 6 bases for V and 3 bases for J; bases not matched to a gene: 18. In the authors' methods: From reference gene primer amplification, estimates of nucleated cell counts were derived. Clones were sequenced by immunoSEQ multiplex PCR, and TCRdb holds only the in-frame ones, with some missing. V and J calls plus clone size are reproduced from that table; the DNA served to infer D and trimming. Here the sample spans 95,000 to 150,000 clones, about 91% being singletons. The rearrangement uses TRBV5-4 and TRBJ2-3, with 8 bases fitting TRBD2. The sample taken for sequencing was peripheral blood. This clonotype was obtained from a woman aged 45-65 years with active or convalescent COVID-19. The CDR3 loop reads CASTVLGAGGDSTDTQYF. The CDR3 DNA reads TGTGCCAGCACGGTGTTGGGGGCGGGAGGCGATTCGACAGATACGCAGTATTTT.